This T cell receptor (beta chain) was obtained from a study of T cell responses to AZD1222 COVID-19 vaccine. Assay: immunoSEQ multiplex PCR; the TCRdb copy retains only in-frame clones and omits some. The sample shows 150,000 or so clones, approximately 94% of them seen only once. The study, taken as a whole, reports: Along spike, vaccine-associated CD4 TCRs were found throughout, with dominance at 160-218 and 743-854. Baseline testing showed seropositivity in only a handful of AZD1222 recipients.

A remark on this clone: Its matching antigen is unknown.

The sample here was peripheral blood, taken on day 0 of AZD1222 vaccination. The clonotype was recovered from an adult in good health.

The CDR3 reads CSVTSTDTQYF. Written as DNA, the CDR3 is TGCAGCGTAACCAGCACAGATACGCAGTATTTT. The gene calls are TRBV29-1 and TRBJ2-3, with unresolved D. The V and J ends lost 6 bases and 0 bases respectively, with 4 bases between them. The CDR3 runs to 11 residues. Germline V lookup: CDR1 SQVTM, CDR2 ANQGSEA.